The source of this TCR beta chain is a study of blood T cell repertoires in COVID-19. Overall study: Sources were T cells, B-cell-depleted T cells, or PBMCs; the material itself was cDNA or gDNA.

Generated by immunoSEQ multiplex PCR, the TCRdb table keeps only in-frame clones and is missing some. The sample contains tens of thousands of clones, almost 85% of which appear only once. The CDR3 consists of 13 residues. In germline, CDR1 is MNHEY, CDR2 SVGAGI. Trimming pared 0 bases from V and 8 bases from J, leaving 8 bases between. This rearrangement joins TRBV6-5 to TRBJ1-5, with D tentatively TRBD1 (5 bases). This sequence originates from a man aged 60 to 75 with acute or convalescent COVID-19. Sequences were obtained from peripheral blood. CDR3 sequence reads: CASSYSGGEPQHF. CDR3 nucleotides: TGTGCCAGCAGTTACTCTGGGGGGGAGCCCCAGCATTTT.